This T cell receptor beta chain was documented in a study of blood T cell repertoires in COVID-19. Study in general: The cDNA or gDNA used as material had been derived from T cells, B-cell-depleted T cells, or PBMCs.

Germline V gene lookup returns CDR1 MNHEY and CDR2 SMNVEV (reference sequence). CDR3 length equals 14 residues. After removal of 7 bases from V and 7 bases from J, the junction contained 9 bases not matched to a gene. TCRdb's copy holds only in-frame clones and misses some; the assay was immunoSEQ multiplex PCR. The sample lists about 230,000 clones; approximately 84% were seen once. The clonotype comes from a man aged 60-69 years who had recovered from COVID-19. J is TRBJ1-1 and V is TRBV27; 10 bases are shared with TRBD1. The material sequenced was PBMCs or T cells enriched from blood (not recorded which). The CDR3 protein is CASTLRQGASEAFF. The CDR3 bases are TGTGCCAGCACCCTAAGACAGGGGGCCAGTGAAGCTTTCTTT.